These 9 T cell receptor beta chains were all obtained from the same sample, sequenced in a study of beta chain features in type 1 diabetes. Study-level points and caveats: People with Type 1 diabetes carried modestly yet significantly shorter TCRB CDR3s in all four CD4+ subsets.

No antigen is known for these receptors. The isolated RNA, all of it, was reverse transcribed, so expressed TCRB transcripts were what got sequenced. The data were produced by immunoSEQ multiplex PCR, yet TCRdb's version contains in-frame clones alone and is incomplete. The sample has 95,000 to 150,000 clones; 17% are singletons. Sequenced sample: central memory CD4+ T cells from blood. These receptors came from a man younger than 30 with type 1 diabetes.

The chain uses TRBV5-4 and TRBJ2-1; D might be TRBD1 or TRBD2, each matching 5 bases. The CDR3 is 14 residues long. V was clipped by 0 bases and J by 16 bases, with 20 bases between them. Germline CDR1 and CDR2: SGHNT and YYREEE (reference sequence). CDR3 DNA: TGTGCCAGCAGCTTGGCCGGGACCGAGACCCAGGGATTCTTC. This sequence encodes CASSLAGTETQGFF.

The chain couples TRBV7-2 to TRBJ1-6; weak D call: TRBD1 (5 bases). The CDR3 totals 13 residues. Trimming stripped 2 bases from V and 8 bases from J, with 7 bases between. The germline V gene encodes CDR1 SGHTA and CDR2 FQGNSA. CDR3 nucleotides: TGTGCCAGCAGCTTAATCAGGGATTCACCCCTCCACTTT. Its translation: CASSLIRDSPLHF.

The chain carries TRBV2 and TRBJ2-3, with TRBD1 as a possible D gene (6 bases). Trimming cost V 5 bases and J 3 bases, with 12 bases left between them. CDR1 and CDR2 (germline): SNHLY, FYNNEI. This CDR3 spans 14 amino acids. This CDR3 reads CASSKTGWTDTQYF. As DNA, the CDR3 is TGTGCCAGCAGTAAGACAGGCTGGACAGATACGCAGTATTTT.

This clone was recorded once. The CDR3 loop reads CASSTDSYVQYF. The CDR3, as DNA: TGTGCCAGCAGCACCGACAGTTATGTGCAGTACTTC. This chain links TRBV7-2 with TRBJ2-7; weak D call: TRBD1 (5 bases). V lost 5 bases and J lost 9, with 14 bases in between. Germline V gene data show CDR1 as SGHTA and CDR2 as FQGNSA. This CDR3 is built from 12 residues.

In this sample, this clone turned up a few times. The rearrangement joins TRBV13 to TRBJ2-3; D is unresolved. Germline V gene sequence: CDR1 PRHDT, CDR2 FYEKMQ (reference sequence). V lost 8 bases, J lost 5 bases, and 11 bases lay in between. The CDR3 extends over 12 amino acids. CDR3 residues: CASGKVRDTQYF. The CDR3 region has the DNA TGTGCCAGCGGCAAGGTGAGAGATACGCAGTATTTT. Supplemented by reference TRBV13 and TRBJ2-3, the full variable domain reads AAGVIQSPRHLIKEKRETATLKCYPIPRHDTVYWYQQGPGQDPQFLISFYEKMQSDKGSIPDRFSAQQFSDYHSELNMSSLELGDSALYFCASGKVRDTQYFGPGTRLTVL.

This sequence joins TRBV2 and TRBJ2-3, with D unclear. CDR1 is SNHLY and CDR2 is FYNNEI in the germline V gene. The CDR3 loop spans 15 amino acids. With 3 bases removed from V and 2 bases from J, the gap between germline ends came to 12 bases. CDR3 DNA sequence: TGTGCCAGCAGTGAGGTGCAGGTACCCACAGATACGCAGTATTTT. Amino acids: CASSEVQVPTDTQYF.

This clone was seen repeatedly, ten times or more. The chain recombines TRBV7-2 with TRBJ2-7; D is uncertain. V was pared by 3 bases and J by 4 bases, with 13 bases between. Germline V lookup: CDR1 SGHTA, CDR2 FQGNSA. CDR3 length: 14 residues. CDR3 sequence reads: CASSFQSAQYEQYF. Written as DNA, the CDR3 is TGTGCCAGCAGCTTTCAGTCTGCGCAGTACGAGCAGTACTTC.

The table lists this clone with a few counts. A far larger clone is only one base removed, so a read error is likely. Different DNA sequences within this sample yield the same CDR3. The chain employs TRBV7-9 and TRBJ1-4; unclear D gene. The V gene lost 5 bases and the J gene lost 8 bases, with 18 bases spanning the gap. Per germline, CDR1 SEHNR and CDR2 FQNEAQ (reference sequence). The CDR3 has 15 amino acids. The CDR3 DNA reads as TGTGCCAGCAGCCCCCTCGGAGGGCCGGGGGAAAAACTGTTTTTT. Translating gives CASSPLGGPGEKLFF.

The chain carries TRBV30 and TRBJ1-3; unclear D gene. The CDR3 sequence is 13 residues long. Between the trimmed V and J ends, which lost 2 bases and 5 bases, there was a span of 10 bases. Germline V lookup: CDR1 GTSNPN, CDR2 SVGIG (reference sequence). The CDR3 coding sequence is TGTGCCTGGAGTTTTAACGGAAGAAACACCATATATTTT. Its protein product is CAWSFNGRNTIYF.